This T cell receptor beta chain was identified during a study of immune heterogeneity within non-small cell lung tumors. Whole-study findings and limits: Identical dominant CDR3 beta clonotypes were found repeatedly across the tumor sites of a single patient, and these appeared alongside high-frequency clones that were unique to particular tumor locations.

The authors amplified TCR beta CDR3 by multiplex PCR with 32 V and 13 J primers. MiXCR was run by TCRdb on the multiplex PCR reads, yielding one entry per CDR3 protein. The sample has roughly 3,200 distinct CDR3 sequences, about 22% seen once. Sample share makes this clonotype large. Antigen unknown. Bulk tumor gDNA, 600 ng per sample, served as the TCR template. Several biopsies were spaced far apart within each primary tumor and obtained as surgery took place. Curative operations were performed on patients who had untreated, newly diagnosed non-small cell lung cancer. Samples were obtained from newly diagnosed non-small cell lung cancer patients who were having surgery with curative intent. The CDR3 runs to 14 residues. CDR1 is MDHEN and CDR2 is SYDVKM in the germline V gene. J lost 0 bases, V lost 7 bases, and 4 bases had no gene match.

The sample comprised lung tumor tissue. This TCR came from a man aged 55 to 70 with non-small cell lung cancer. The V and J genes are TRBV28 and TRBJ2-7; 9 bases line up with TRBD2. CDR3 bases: TGTGCCAGCATTTATAGCGGGAGCTCCTACGAGCAGTACTTC. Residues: CASIYSGSSYEQYF.